This record concerns one T cell receptor beta chain sequence. What it binds is not known. The gene names given are mouse names. Time point described: mouse harvest day 7 after allogeneic transplant. The graft held 10^6 splenic CD5+ T cells and 10^7 T-cell-depleted bone marrow cells. This mouse GVHD model was MHC-mismatched B6 to BALB/c, profiled day 7 or 14. The sample originates from a study of tissue T cells after allogeneic stem cell transplantation. Study results and caveats: Across patients, clones rarely overlapped, yet motif clusters were shared tissue-specifically. Blood and spleen captured only part of the tissue TCR repertoire.

Data came from immunoSEQ multiplex PCR; TCRdb stores just in-frame clones and leaves some out. The table shows 6,000 or so clones, with 45% to 50% occurring only once. The material sequenced was gut tissue. This TCR derives from a female BALB/c mouse given C57BL/6 T cells with graft-versus-host disease after an allogeneic hematopoietic cell transplant.

CDR3 sequence reads: CASSLEGGGSDYTF. The sequenced part of the CDR3 DNA is TGTGCCAGCAGTCTGGAGGGAGGGGGCTCCGACTACACC. This chain connects TRBV26 to TRBJ1-2, with D maybe TRBD1 (6 bases). The sequence runs out 1 residue before the end of the CDR3; the remainder is reconstructed from the germline J gene. Trimming took 2 bases from V and 4 from J, leaving 11 bases between them. From germline, CDR1 is KGHPV and CDR2 FQNQEV (reference sequence). This CDR3 is built from 14 residues.